Shown below are 32 T cell receptor beta chains from a single sample sequenced in a study of T cells in women clearing cervical HPV infection (dated by TCRdb to about 2018). The library was generated by the immunoSEQ multiplex PCR assay. The clones in this table, taken by TCRdb from immuneACCESS, are in-frame only. Not every clone is retained; where verified, under half of the shortfall comes from an unresolved V gene, and the cause of the rest is unknown. The sample table includes tens of thousands of clones. About 9.1% of the sample is taken by the ten largest. Sequences were obtained from blood buffy coat. The receptor set was obtained from a woman between 18 and 75 years old with a cervical HPV16 infection that either progressed to CIN3+ or cleared (not recorded which).

Details on this clone: Read coverage stops 3 residues before the CDR3 terminus; the germline J gene supplies the remainder. The chain recombines TRBV7-8 with TRBJ1-3, with D perhaps TRBD1 (6 bases). Germline CDR1 is SGHVS and CDR2 is FQNEAQ. The length of the CDR3 is 17 residues. V lost 5 bases and J 0 bases, leaving 17 bases between the germline ends. Incomplete CDR3 DNA: TGTGCCAGCAGCCCCACGCCGGGGACAAGCTCTGGAAACACC. Translated, it gives CASSPTPGTSSGNT. The complete CDR3 protein is CASSPTPGTSSGNTIYF.

This clone shows up as medium-sized by frequency. The CDR3 extends 3 residues past the end of the read, so its final part is completed from the germline J gene. The genes are TRBV2 and TRBJ2-7; D unresolved. The CDR3 contains 13 residues. V was shortened by 4 bases and J by 1 base, with 8 bases between the two germline ends. Germline assignment: CDR1 SNHLY and CDR2 FYNNEI. CDR3 DNA, as far as it was read: TGTGCCAGCAGTGCAGGATCATCCTACGAG. Protein sequence: CASSAGSSYE. The whole CDR3 region reads CASSAGSSYEQYF.

About this clone: Sequencing ends 3 residues short of the CDR3 end; the germline J gene provides the rest. V and J are TRBV20-1 and TRBJ2-1; TRBD2 matches 8 bases. The V segment lost 1 base and the J segment 2 bases; nucleotides outside the gene matches: 4. There are 15 residues in the CDR3. Germline CDR1 reads DFQATT; CDR2 reads SNEGSKA (reference sequence). The part of the CDR3 DNA that was read is TGCAGTGCTAGAGTGACGGGGGGGCCCTACAATGAG. Translating gives CSARVTGGPYNE. The full CDR3 protein is CSARVTGGPYNEQFF.

CDR3 region: CSARDFGVGYTF. The sequenced part of the CDR3 DNA is TGCAGTGCTAGAGATTTCGGGGTTGGC. J is TRBJ1-2 and V is TRBV20-1; D ambiguous. Read coverage stops 3 residues before the CDR3 terminus; the germline J gene supplies the remainder. The germline CDR1 and CDR2 sequences are DFQATT and SNEGSKA (reference sequence). V lost 0 bases and J 7 bases, leaving 9 bases between the germline ends. The CDR3 is 12 amino acids.

Turning to this clone: The observed sequence ends 3 residues before the CDR3 terminus, with the missing tail filled in from the germline J gene. V is TRBV20-1 and J is TRBJ1-1; no definite D call. Germline CDR1 reads DFQATT; CDR2 reads SNEGSKA (reference sequence). V gave up 2 bases and J gave up 3 bases, with 4 bases separating them. The CDR3 loop spans 11 amino acids. CDR3 sequence: CSARLDTEAFF. CDR3 DNA (partial): TGCAGTGCTAGACTTGACACTGAA.

As for this clone: From the germline J gene comes the end of the CDR3, since the read stops 3 residues before it. The J gene is TRBJ2-1, the V gene TRBV6-2 or TRBV6-3; D not resolved. The CDR3 covers 12 residues. Germline V lookup: CDR1 MNHEY, CDR2 SVGEGT. V lost 8 bases and J lost 8, with 13 bases in between. Partial CDR3 DNA: TGTGCCAGCGCAGTCATGGCCGATGAG. Its protein product is CASAVMADE. The whole CDR3 sequence reads CASAVMADEQFF.

With respect to this clone: From the germline J gene comes the end of the CDR3, since the read stops 3 residues before it. The genes are TRBV10-3 and TRBJ1-6; 10 bases are shared with TRBD1. Germline V gene data show CDR1 as ENHRY and CDR2 as SYGVKD. The junction had 4 bases not matched to a gene; V was cut back by 6 bases and J by 5 bases. The CDR3 has 15 amino acids. The CDR3 DNA, read in part, is TGTGCCATCAGGGGACAGGGGAGAGATAATTCACCC. It codes for CAIRGQGRDNSP. The entire CDR3 is CAIRGQGRDNSPLHF.

Turning to this clone: Read coverage stops 3 residues before the CDR3 terminus; the germline J gene supplies the remainder. The J gene is TRBJ1-5, the V gene TRBV20-1, with unresolved D. The V end lost 0 bases, the J end lost 3 bases, and 18 bases lay between the germline ends. The CDR3 consists of 17 residues. The V gene's germline CDR1 is DFQATT and CDR2 SNEGSKA (reference sequence). The CDR3 here is CSARDRSGRHSNQPQHF. The CDR3 bases that were read are TGCAGTGCTAGAGACAGGTCAGGCCGTCACTCCAATCAGCCC.

Worth noting for this clone: Read sequence stops 3 residues before the CDR3 end, and the germline J gene provides the missing end. This rearrangement joins TRBV6-2 or TRBV6-3 to TRBJ2-7; TRBD2 agrees at 9 bases. This CDR3 region has 14 residues. Germline CDR1 is MNHEY and CDR2 is SVGEGT. Trimming cost V 6 bases and J 5 bases; bases outside gene matches: 8. Incomplete CDR3 DNA: TGTGCCAGCAGGGGTAGCGGGGGTTTCGACGAG. Translated, it gives CASRGSGGFDE. The whole CDR3 sequence reads CASRGSGGFDEQYF.

Note on this clone: The observed sequence ends 3 residues before the CDR3 terminus, with the missing tail filled in from the germline J gene. V is TRBV20-1 and J is TRBJ1-1; D is ambiguous. From germline, CDR1 is DFQATT and CDR2 SNEGSKA (reference sequence). Trimming left V 3 bases short and J 0 bases short, with 14 bases between. The CDR3 runs 15 residues. The chain's CDR3 is CSASLAENMNTEAFF. CDR3 DNA, as far as it was read: TGCAGTGCTAGTTTGGCCGAGAACATGAACACTGAA.

With regard to this clone: The read falls 3 residues short of the CDR3 end, and the missing part is taken from the germline J gene. V gene TRBV2 combines with J gene TRBJ2-7, with D perhaps matching TRBD1 (5 bases). This CDR3 has 14 amino acids. The germline V gene has CDR1 SNHLY and CDR2 FYNNEI. The V end lost 4 bases, the J end lost 0 bases, and 10 bases lay between the germline ends. CDR3 DNA, as far as it was read: TGTGCCAGCAGTGCTCAGGGATCCTCCTACGAG. Translated: CASSAQGSSYE. The full CDR3 is CASSAQGSSYEQYF.

A remark on this clone: The read finishes 3 residues shy of the CDR3 end, and the germline J gene is used to complete it. The chain carries TRBV13 and TRBJ2-7; a weak D match, TRBD1 (5 bases). This CDR3 has 11 amino acids. Trimming removed 5 bases at V and 6 bases at J, with 8 bases between. Germline-derived CDR1 and CDR2 are PRHDT and FYEKMQ (reference sequence). The CDR3: CASSTTAEQYF. CDR3 DNA, as far as it was read: TGTGCCAGCAGCACGACAGCCGAG.

For this clone: The read ends 3 residues shy of where the CDR3 ends; the end is completed using the germline J gene. This chain connects TRBV11-3 to TRBJ1-2; D remains ambiguous. V lost 1 base and J 6 bases, leaving 12 bases between the germline ends. The CDR3 is made up of 14 amino acids. CDR1 and CDR2 (germline): SGHNT, YENEEA. This chain's CDR3 is CASSLGHSQNGYTF. Partial CDR3 DNA: TGTGCCAGCAGCTTAGGACACTCTCAAAATGGC.

Turning to this clone: With the read ending 3 residues before the CDR3 end, the germline J gene is used to fill in that end. The rearrangement uses TRBV30 and TRBJ2-1; possible D gene TRBD1, 6 bases. CDR3 length: 13 amino acids. V gave up 2 bases and J gave up 4 bases, with 9 bases separating them. Germline loops: CDR1 GTSNPN, CDR2 SVGIG (reference sequence). The CDR3 bases that were read are TGTGCCTGGAGTTTGGACAGATACAATGAG. Encoded protein: CAWSLDRYNE. The full CDR3 is CAWSLDRYNEQFF.

A remark on this clone: The read gets to within 3 residues of the CDR3 end, and the germline J gene fills in the rest. The chain uses TRBV11-2 and TRBJ1-6; no reliable D call. Trimming shortened V by 0 bases and J by 7 bases, and 4 bases separated the two germline ends. The CDR3 has 13 residues. CDR1 SGHAT and CDR2 FQNNGV come from the germline V gene. The CDR3: CASSLDRNSPLHF. The DNA read from the CDR3 is TGTGCCAGCAGCTTAGATCGGAATTCACCC. Complete variable domain (other parts from reference TRBV11-2 and TRBJ1-6): EAGVAQSPRYKIIEKRQSVAFWCNPISGHATLYWYQQILGQGPKLLIQFQNNGVVDDSQLPKDRFSAERLKGVDSTLKIQPAKLEDSAVYLCASSLDRNSPLHFGNGTRLTVT.

This clone shows up as medium-sized (0.01 to 0.1%) by frequency. The read ends 3 residues before the CDR3 terminus; that terminus is restored from the germline J gene. The rearrangement uses TRBV10-3 and TRBJ2-5, with D perhaps TRBD2 (7 bases). The CDR3 is 14 amino acids. Germline CDR1 is ENHRY and CDR2 is SYGVKD. The germline V and J ends were trimmed by 6 bases and 5 bases, with 16 bases remaining between them. CDR3 amino acids: CAIRAGGAFETQYF. CDR3 bases read: TGTGCCATCAGGGCTGGGGGGGCCTTTGAGACC.

Comments on this clone: With the read ending 3 residues before the CDR3 end, the germline J gene is used to fill in that end. The rearrangement links TRBV20-1 to TRBJ2-2; 9 nucleotides align to TRBD2. This CDR3 is 13 amino acids long. Losses at the gene ends were 7 bases for V and 4 bases for J; bases not matched to a gene: 4. CDR1 is DFQATT and CDR2 is SNEGSKA in the germline V gene (reference sequence). This chain's CDR3 is CSGLAGSTGELFF. The sequenced CDR3 bases are TGCAGTGGGCTAGCGGGATCCACCGGGGAG.

Note on this clone: The read ends 3 residues shy of where the CDR3 ends; the end is completed using the germline J gene. This specimen includes other DNA sequences encoding the same CDR3. This chain joins TRBV6-9 and TRBJ1-2; TRBD1 agrees at 8 bases. CDR3 size: 15 residues. Germline V lookup: CDR1 MNHGY, CDR2 SVAAGI. V dropped 7 bases and J dropped 4; count of bases not matched to a gene: 11. CDR3 bases read: TGTGCCAGCAACGACAGGGGAAGCATTCGCTATGGC. This encodes CASNDRGSIRYG. The complete CDR3 sequence is CASNDRGSIRYGYTF.

The sequenced part of the CDR3 DNA is TGTGCCATCGGGGGGGGGAGCGGTGTAGACACTGAA. This translates into CAIGGGSGVDTE. The full CDR3 protein is CAIGGGSGVDTEAFF. V usage is TRBV10-3 and J usage is TRBJ1-1, with D tentatively TRBD1 (5 bases). The read gets to within 3 residues of the CDR3 end, and the germline J gene fills in the rest. The germline gives CDR1 ENHRY, CDR2 SYGVKD. This CDR3 contains 15 residues. V was cut by 8 bases and J by 3 bases, with 19 bases left in between.

Points on this clone: The CDR3 end is not reached by the read, which stops 3 residues before it; the germline J gene fills it in. The rearrangement uses TRBV11-3 and TRBJ2-1; D uncertain. CDR3 size: 15 residues. Trimming shortened V by 0 bases and J by 4 bases, and 10 bases separated the two germline ends. The germline V gene has CDR1 SGHNT and CDR2 YENEEA. This CDR3 reads CASSLDSLPYNEQFF. The CDR3 bases that were read are TGTGCCAGCAGCTTAGATTCCCTACCTTACAATGAG. Full variable domain (remainder filled in from reference TRBV11-3 and TRBJ2-1): EAGVVQSPRYKIIEKKQPVAFWCNPISGHNTLYWYLQNLGQGPELLIRYENEEAVDDSQLPKDRFSAERLKGVDSTLKIQPAELGDSAVYLCASSLDSLPYNEQFFGPGTRLTVL.

On this clone itself: The read ends 3 residues early relative to the CDR3; the germline J gene fills the gap. The chain employs TRBV20-1 and TRBJ1-1; 10 bases are shared with TRBD1. Germline assignment: CDR1 DFQATT and CDR2 SNEGSKA (reference sequence). V trimming: 5 bases; J trimming: 1 base; junction bases outside the gene matches: 7. The CDR3 covers 15 residues. The sequenced part of the CDR3 DNA is TGCAGTGCTCCGGGACAGGGGTCGAGGAACACTGAA. Amino acid sequence: CSAPGQGSRNTE. From start to end, the CDR3 is CSAPGQGSRNTEAFF.

In the case of this clone: The CDR3 goes on 3 residues after the read ends, and that part is filled in from the germline J gene. V and J are TRBV5-1 and TRBJ2-3, with 8 nucleotides matching TRBD2. The CDR3 runs 18 residues. V lost 4 bases to trimming and J lost 0 bases; unmatched junction nucleotides: 13. The V gene's germline CDR1 is SGHRS and CDR2 YFSETQ. CDR3: CASSHGGGLVSSTDTQYF. The DNA read from the CDR3 is TGCGCCAGCAGCCACGGCGGGGGGCTCGTTTCTAGCACAGATACG.

For this clone: The read stops 3 residues short of the end of the CDR3; the missing end is completed from the germline J gene. The chain joins TRBV6-2 or TRBV6-3 to TRBJ2-2, with 9 bases aligning to TRBD1. V shed 5 bases and J 1 base; nucleotides not matched to a gene: 5. CDR1 is MNHEY and CDR2 is SVGEGT in the germline V gene. There are 16 residues in the CDR3. The CDR3 bases that were read are TGTGCCAGCAGTGACCCGGGACAGGGGAACACCGGGGAG. As protein: CASSDPGQGNTGE. The whole CDR3 sequence reads CASSDPGQGNTGELFF.

As to this clone: The CDR3 is cut off 3 residues early in the read; its end comes from the germline J gene. V is TRBV5-1 and J is TRBJ2-3, with D unclear. The V end was cut by 0 bases, the J end by 0 bases, with 5 bases between. Germline V CDR1 and CDR2: SGHRS, YFSETQ. This CDR3 has 14 amino acids. The covered CDR3 bases are TGCGCCAGCAGCTTGGGTCTCAGCACAGATACG. Translating it yields CASSLGLSTDT. The complete CDR3 reads CASSLGLSTDTQYF.

As for this clone: The sequenced fragment ends 3 residues before the CDR3 boundary, so the rest is inferred from the germline J gene. The chain links TRBV11-1 to TRBJ1-4, with TRBD1 matching 7 bases. Losses at the gene ends were 5 bases for V and 7 bases for J; bases not matched to a gene: 4. The CDR3 spans 13 residues. Germline V gene sequence: CDR1 SGHAT, CDR2 FQDESV (reference sequence). The chain's CDR3 is CASSLGQREKLFF. Partial CDR3 DNA: TGTGCCAGCAGCCTGGGACAGCGTGAAAAA. Full variable domain (missing parts from reference TRBV11-1 and TRBJ1-4): EAEVAQSPRYKITEKSQAVAFWCDPISGHATLYWYRQILGQGPELLVQFQDESVVDDSQLPKDRFSAERLKGVDSTLKIQPAELGDSAMYLCASSLGQREKLFFGSGTQLSVL.

Note on this clone: The read gets to within 3 residues of the CDR3 end, and the germline J gene fills in the rest. The rearrangement joins TRBV20-1 to TRBJ2-2, with 9 bases matching TRBD2. CDR1 and CDR2 (germline): DFQATT, SNEGSKA (reference sequence). The CDR3 extends over 14 amino acids. The trim removed 3 bases at V and 6 bases at J, leaving 5 bases unmatched. This CDR3 reads CSARPSGTSGELFF. Partial CDR3 DNA: TGCAGTGCTAGGCCTAGCGGGACTTCCGGGGAG.

With regard to this clone: The read falls 3 residues short of the CDR3 end, and the missing part is taken from the germline J gene. The genes are TRBV20-1 and TRBJ2-1; D not certain. The CDR3 covers 14 residues. The V gene lost 0 bases and the J gene lost 4 bases, with 10 bases spanning the gap. CDR1 is DFQATT, CDR2 SNEGSKA, per germline (reference sequence). The sequenced part of the CDR3 DNA is TGCAGTGCTAGAGACACCGACTTATACAATGAG. It translates to CSARDTDLYNE. The whole CDR3 protein reads CSARDTDLYNEQFF.

Regarding this clone: The read ends 3 residues shy of where the CDR3 ends; the end is completed using the germline J gene. The chain combines TRBV5-1 with TRBJ2-6, with D tentatively TRBD2 (5 bases). With 0 bases removed from V and 0 bases from J, the gap between germline ends came to 10 bases. The CDR3 has 17 amino acids. Germline V gene sequence: CDR1 SGHRS, CDR2 YFSETQ. The DNA read from the CDR3 is TGCGCCAGCAGCTTGGACGGACTCTTCTCTGGGGCCAACGTC. This encodes CASSLDGLFSGANV. The CDR3 as a whole reads CASSLDGLFSGANVLTF.

Regarding this clone: The missing CDR3 end, 3 residues past where the read stops, is filled in from the germline J gene. The chain has TRBV5-3 and TRBJ2-3, with TRBD2 matching over 10 bases. TRBV5-3 has ORF status, its function being uncertain. The CDR3 consists of 16 residues. J was trimmed by 2 bases and V by 4 bases; bases with no gene match: 7. CDR3: CARSGLAGGDTDTQYF. The sequenced part of the CDR3 DNA is TGTGCCAGAAGCGGGTTAGCGGGAGGAGACACAGATACG.

On this clone: The read ends 3 residues early relative to the CDR3; the germline J gene fills the gap. V usage is TRBV29-1 and J usage is TRBJ1-2; 9 bases align to TRBD1. The CDR3 is made up of 15 amino acids. With 7 bases clipped from V and 2 bases from J, the junction kept 11 bases outside the gene matches. The V gene's germline CDR1 is SQVTM and CDR2 ANQGSEA. Incomplete CDR3 DNA: TGCAGCGCCCTTTTCCAAGGGACAGGGAACTATGGC. This gives the protein CSALFQGTGNYG. The entire CDR3 is CSALFQGTGNYGYTF. Filled out from reference TRBV29-1 and TRBJ1-2, the complete variable domain reads SAVISQKPSRDICQRGTSLTIQCQVDSQVTMMFWYRQQPGQSLTLIATANQGSEATYESGFVIDKFPISRPNLTFSTLTVSNMSPEDSSIYLCSALFQGTGNYGYTFGSGTRLTVV.

Concerning this clone: The read comes to an end 3 residues before the CDR3 does, leaving the germline J gene to fill in the end. The rearrangement links TRBV7-8 to TRBJ2-7; the D is unclear. The CDR3 is made up of 13 amino acids. Germline lookup yields CDR1 SGHVS and CDR2 FQNEAQ. V was clipped by 5 bases and J by 1 base, with 9 bases between them. CDR3 region: CASSTAFSYEQYF. The DNA read from the CDR3 is TGTGCCAGCAGCACTGCATTTTCCTACGAG.

The CDR3 protein is CASSLTPLNSNTGELFF. The part of the CDR3 DNA that was read is TGCGCCAGCAGCTTGACCCCCCTTAATAGTAACACCGGGGAG. J is TRBJ2-2 and V is TRBV5-1; D unresolved. Sequencing ends 3 residues short of the CDR3 end; the germline J gene provides the rest. Between the trimmed V and J ends, which lost 1 base and 2 bases, there was a span of 15 bases. The CDR3 has 17 amino acids. Germline CDR1 reads SGHRS; CDR2 reads YFSETQ.